This is a list of T cell receptor beta chains from one sample in a study of blood T cell repertoires in COVID-19. The repertoire was sequenced with immunoSEQ multiplex PCR; TCRdb's copy has only in-frame clones and lacks some. There are 95,000 to 100,000 clones in the sample; 85% occur only once, and more than 1.5% lies in the top ten. Sequencing was done on a sample of peripheral blood. The source of these receptors is a woman in her 70s with active or convalescent COVID-19. Each CDR3 is given without its conserved first and last residue.

V,J,CDR3
TRBV7-8,TRBJ1-6,ASSSPGTPLH
TRBV5-1,TRBJ1-6,ASSLLNNSPLH
TRBV30,TRBJ1-1,AWSGTGGAEAF
TRBV9,TRBJ2-1,ASSAGQGGYNEQF
TRBV28,TRBJ2-7,ASSLRGTGGQEQY
TRBV7-2,TRBJ2-1,ASSTQGSYNEQF
TRBV6-2/TRBV6-3,TRBJ1-2,ASSIQGNYGYT
TRBV11-2,TRBJ1-6,ASSRGQSGNSPLH
TRBV18,TRBJ1-6,ASSPGQLDSPLH
TRBV24-1,TRBJ1-5,ATSDSGTGKYNQPQH
TRBV6-6,TRBJ1-1,ASYDTGGADTEAF
TRBV3-1/TRBV3-2,TRBJ2-7,ASSQDSAGREEQY
TRBV7-2,TRBJ1-4,ASSLQGAPNEKLF
TRBV7-2,TRBJ1-2,ASSLVALQSGYT
TRBV24-1,TRBJ2-5,ATSDNQLGTGGETQY
TRBV5-6,TRBJ1-3,ASSLGTGDVPGNTIY
TRBV24-1,TRBJ2-3,ATVGQGTDTQY
TRBV9,TRBJ2-1,ASSRTSEINEQF
TRBV7-2,TRBJ2-5,ASSQGLAREETQY
TRBV27,TRBJ2-1,ASSLVAGGPGEQF
TRBV2,TRBJ2-5,ASSVVQETQY
TRBV4-2,TRBJ1-6,ASRDPDRRDNSPLH
TRBV19,TRBJ1-5,ASSRAGSNQPQH
TRBV5-4,TRBJ2-7,ASSSVGGAFYEQY
TRBV5-1,TRBJ1-1,ASSSGQGMNTEAF
TRBV3-1/TRBV3-2,TRBJ1-2,ASSRDRGPPPYGYT
TRBV10-1,TRBJ2-2,AKGQGRTGELF
TRBV3-1/TRBV3-2,TRBJ1-4,ASSQAGLTNEKLF
TRBV6-2/TRBV6-3,TRBJ1-1,ASSPSGLGATEAF
TRBV7-2,TRBJ2-1,ASSHLASNEQF
TRBV27,TRBJ2-7,ASSFYRQGGEQY
TRBV6-2/TRBV6-3,TRBJ1-4,ASSYGDRAEKLF
TRBV21-1,TRBJ1-2,ASKTPVN
TRBV4-1,TRBJ2-7,ASSQDGLFYEQY
TRBV2,TRBJ2-1,ASSERQGAQNEQF
TRBV19,TRBJ1-1,ASSIVGQGALYTEAF
TRBV6-5,TRBJ2-7,ASSYRSGRGYEQY
TRBV5-1,TRBJ2-3,ASSLAQDTDTQY
TRBV6-5,TRBJ1-5,ASSSGRNNQPQH
TRBV18,TRBJ2-1,ASSVSAYNEQF
TRBV27,TRBJ2-3,ASSSPQVGDTQY
TRBV6-1,TRBJ1-5,ASSDLSVQPQH
TRBV5-1,TRBJ2-7,ASSLEPVSYEQY
TRBV2,TRBJ1-5,ASSVDQPQH
TRBV2,TRBJ2-5,ASSEAGQAMTQY
TRBV5-1,TRBJ2-6,ASSLVYSSGANVLT
TRBV11-2,TRBJ1-1,ASSRVTAALTEAF